This is a list of T cell receptor beta chains from one sample in a study of CD8+CD57+ T cells in acquired aplastic anemia. In TCRdb, the reads were re-called with MiXCR into one record per CDR3 protein. The sample records about 190,000 distinct CDR3 sequences, about 53% being singletons. Input material: sorted CD4+, CD8+, or CD8+CD57+ T cells (not recorded which) from PBMCs. Receptors were obtained from a human donor in good health, serving as a control. The CDR3 runs from the conserved cysteine through the conserved F or W. Fields, in order: J gene, D gene, V gene, clone size, CDR3 DNA, CDR3 protein. A D gene is named only where the DNA matches it firmly. For some rows the clone size is stated as once, few or many, or as a class when expanded; others skip it.

J gene: TRBJ2-1; D gene: -; V gene: TRBV7-9; clone size: -; CDR3 DNA: TGTGCCAGCATACCCGCAGACGCCTACAATGAGCAGTTCTTC; CDR3 protein: CASIPADAYNEQFF
J gene: TRBJ1-2; D gene: -; V gene: TRBV5-1; clone size: few; CDR3 DNA: TGCGCCAGCAGCTTGGGTAGTATGTCTGGAAACACCTTC; CDR3 protein: CASSLGSMSGNTF
J gene: TRBJ1-2; D gene: TRBD1; V gene: TRBV9; clone size: -; CDR3 DNA: TGTGCCAGCAGTGAAGCGAGGGGACAGGGGGTGTATGGCTACACCTTC; CDR3 protein: CASSEARGQGVYGYTF
J gene: TRBJ2-5; D gene: -; V gene: TRBV7-9; clone size: many; CDR3 DNA: TGTGCCAGCAGCTTTACAGTCAAAGAGACCCAGTACTTC; CDR3 protein: CASSFTVKETQYF
J gene: TRBJ2-7; D gene: -; V gene: TRBV20-1; clone size: many; CDR3 DNA: TGCAGTGCTAGGGGGGGGGCCCCCTACGAGCAGTACTTC; CDR3 protein: CSARGGAPYEQYF
J gene: TRBJ2-5; D gene: -; V gene: TRBV7-9; clone size: -; CDR3 DNA: TGTGCCAGCAGCTTAGAAGGGGATAGCAATCAGCCCCAGTACTTC; CDR3 protein: CASSLEGDSNQPQYF
J gene: TRBJ1-6; D gene: -; V gene: TRBV9; clone size: -; CDR3 DNA: TGTGCCAGCAGCCCTGGGACACATAATTCACCCCTCCACTTT; CDR3 protein: CASSPGTHNSPLHF
J gene: TRBJ2-1; D gene: TRBD1; V gene: TRBV28; clone size: -; CDR3 DNA: TGTGCCAGCAGTGAGACAGGGGGCACCTACAATGAGCAGTTCTTC; CDR3 protein: CASSETGGTYNEQFF
J gene: TRBJ1-2; D gene: TRBD1; V gene: TRBV9; clone size: many; CDR3 DNA: TGTGCCAGCAGCCCCCAAGAGACAGGGATCGGCTACACCTTC; CDR3 protein: CASSPQETGIGYTF
J gene: TRBJ1-3; D gene: TRBD1; V gene: TRBV9; clone size: -; CDR3 DNA: TGTGCCAGCAGCGAACAGGGGGCTGGAAACACCATATATTTT; CDR3 protein: CASSEQGAGNTIYF
J gene: TRBJ2-1; D gene: TRBD2; V gene: TRBV25-1; clone size: -; CDR3 DNA: TGTGCCAGCAGCCCCGCTAGCGGGGGTCGGACGAATGAGCAGTTCTTC; CDR3 protein: CASSPASGGRTNEQFF
J gene: TRBJ2-2; D gene: -; V gene: TRBV7-9; clone size: -; CDR3 DNA: TGTGCCAGCAGATGGTTTACCCTCCCTTCCTCCGGGGAGCTGTTTTTT; CDR3 protein: CASRWFTLPSSGELFF
J gene: TRBJ2-1; D gene: TRBD2; V gene: TRBV5-8; clone size: many; CDR3 DNA: TGTGCCAGCAGCTTGGGAGGACTAGCGCGGTTCGATGAGCAGTTCTTC; CDR3 protein: CASSLGGLARFDEQFF
J gene: TRBJ2-7; D gene: -; V gene: TRBV7-2; clone size: -; CDR3 DNA: TGTGCCAGCAGCCCAACCCTGGGCGCTTACGAGCAGTACTTC; CDR3 protein: CASSPTLGAYEQYF
J gene: TRBJ2-5; D gene: -; V gene: TRBV7-9; clone size: -; CDR3 DNA: TGTGCCAGCAGCTTGTCTACAGGCCAAGAGACCCAGTACTTC; CDR3 protein: CASSLSTGQETQYF